The 32 T cell receptor beta chains below were found in one sample sequenced in a study of metastatic and nonmetastatic thyroid tumors. No patient received treatment before thyroid surgery. Via MiXCR, TCRdb re-called the PCR reads. The sample includes 25,000 to 35,000 clones, about a sixth seen only once; the top ten take over 4%. The sample taken for sequencing was blood. The source of these receptors is a female donor with papillary thyroid cancer or a benign thyroid nodule (not recorded which). Some clones in this sample may be carry-over from other donors' samples.

The sample holds a few counts of this clone. The rearrangement joins TRBV5-4 to TRBJ2-4; maybe TRBD2 (6 bases). Germline V gene sequence: CDR1 SGHNT, CDR2 YYREEE (reference sequence). Trimming took off 2 bases at V and 0 bases at J, with 9 bases between the two ends. The CDR3 consists of 15 residues. CDR3 bases: TGTGCCAGCAGCTTTAAGGGACTAGCCAAAAACATTCAGTACTTC. Protein: CASSFKGLAKNIQYF.

The V and J genes are TRBV6-1 and TRBJ2-7; tentatively, D is TRBD1 (6 bases). Germline V lookup: CDR1 MNHNS, CDR2 SASEGT. The V end was cut by 7 bases, the J end by 5 bases, with 18 bases between. This CDR3 contains 14 residues. The CDR3 loop reads CASTFTGWLDEQYF. The DNA for the CDR3 is TGTGCCAGCACTTTCACAGGGTGGCTGGACGAGCAGTACTTC.

This clone was counted many times. The rearrangement joins TRBV5-4 to TRBJ2-2, with D perhaps matching TRBD1 (6 bases). CDR1 is SGHNT and CDR2 is YYREEE in the germline V gene (reference sequence). Trimming shortened V by 1 base and J by 6 bases, and 13 bases separated the two germline ends. There are 15 residues in the CDR3. CDR3 coding DNA: TGTGCCAGCAGCTTGCCCGGGACAACCTCCGGGGAGCTGTTTTTT. It codes for CASSLPGTTSGELFF.

This clone was counted many times. This may be a read error: a much more frequent sequence differs by one nucleotide. This sequence joins TRBV28 and TRBJ1-1; D gene unclear. This CDR3 region has 14 residues. The germline CDR1 and CDR2 sequences are MDHEN and SYDVKM. The CDR3 reads CAGSGRRRPTEAFF. In DNA, the CDR3 is TGTGCCGGCAGCGGTCGTCGGCGGCCCACTGAAGCTTTCTTT.

This clone was seen at least ten times. V and J are TRBV7-2 and TRBJ2-7, with 13 bases identical to TRBD2. The CDR3 has 15 amino acids. V lost 5 bases, J lost 5 bases, and 6 bases stayed unmatched. The germline gives CDR1 SGHTA, CDR2 FQGNSA. The CDR3 DNA reads TGTGCCAGCAGCCAAGGACTAGCGGGAGTAAACGAGCAGTACTTC. Protein product: CASSQGLAGVNEQYF.

By its share, this clone is medium-sized. The rearrangement uses TRBV6-2 or TRBV6-3 and TRBJ2-7; TRBD2 matches 8 bases. CDR3 size: 17 residues. J lost 4 bases, V lost 6 bases, and 17 bases had no gene match. Looked up from germline, CDR1 is MNHEY and CDR2 is SVGEGT. For the CDR3, the DNA is TGTGCCAGCAGGCAAACGTCCCCCGGGACTAGGGGATACGAGCAGTACTTC. This codes for CASRQTSPGTRGYEQYF.

This clone has ten or more counts. The chain recombines TRBV5-1 with TRBJ1-2; 12 positions agree with TRBD1. This CDR3 contains 16 residues. From germline, CDR1 is SGHRS and CDR2 YFSETQ. V shed 1 base and J 8 bases; nucleotides not matched to a gene: 9. CDR3 region: CASSLTGQGAAYGYTF. The CDR3 DNA reads as TGCGCCAGCAGCTTGACGGGACAGGGGGCAGCCTACGGCTACACCTTC. Full variable domain (missing parts from reference TRBV5-1 and TRBJ1-2): KAGVTQTPRYLIKTRGQQVTLSCSPISGHRSVSWYQQTPGQGLQFLFEYFSETQRNKGNFPGRFSGRQFSNSRSEMNVSTLELGDSALYLCASSLTGQGAAYGYTFGSGTRLTVV.

This clone was seen at least ten times. The identical CDR3 is also encoded by other nucleotide sequences in the sample. The chain carries TRBV20-1 and TRBJ2-7, with D perhaps TRBD1 or TRBD2 (5 bases each). The CDR3 length is 14 residues. The ends were cut back, 6 bases at V and 6 bases at J, with 21 bases in the middle. Germline V CDR1 and CDR2: DFQATT, SNEGSKA (reference sequence). The CDR3 region has the DNA TGCAGTGCGCTCCGGGACCTCATCGTGGGCGAGCAGTACTTC. Amino acid sequence: CSALRDLIVGEQYF.

This clone has at least ten counts. The CDR3, as DNA: TGTGCCAGCTCACGACAGGACAATCAGCCCCAGCATTTT. Translating it yields CASSRQDNQPQHF. V and J are TRBV18 and TRBJ1-5, with D possibly being TRBD1 (6 bases). Germline lookup yields CDR1 KGHSH and CDR2 LQKENI. CDR3 size: 13 residues. V gave up 4 bases and J gave up 3 bases, with 7 bases separating them.

This clone came up many times. The J gene is TRBJ2-2, the V gene TRBV2; D possibly matches TRBD1 or TRBD2 (5 bases each). The CDR3 is 14 amino acids. The V and J ends lost 6 bases and 3 bases respectively, with 11 bases between them. Germline lookup yields CDR1 SNHLY and CDR2 FYNNEI. CDR3 residues: CASRRDGHTGELFF. The CDR3 nucleotides read TGTGCCAGCAGACGGGACGGACACACCGGGGAGCTGTTTTTT.

Many counts were recorded for this clone. This sequence joins TRBV28 and TRBJ1-3, with D maybe TRBD1 (5 bases). Germline CDR1 is MDHEN and CDR2 is SYDVKM. CDR3 length equals 14 residues. Trimming took 5 bases from V and 0 from J, leaving 8 bases between them. The chain's CDR3 is CASSDSASGNTIYF. The CDR3 DNA reads as TGTGCCAGCAGTGACAGCGCCTCTGGAAACACCATATATTTT.

This clone ranks as medium-sized. The chain links TRBV12-3 or TRBV12-4 to TRBJ2-7; maybe TRBD2 (7 bases). CDR3 size: 14 residues. Trimming cost V 3 bases and J 2 bases, with 11 bases left between them. CDR3 bases: TGTGCCAGCAGTTTTGGGGGGGGCCCCTACGAGCAGTACTTC. Amino acid sequence: CASSFGGGPYEQYF.

The chain has TRBV20-1 and TRBJ1-2, with TRBD1 as a possible D gene (5 bases). Germline V gene sequence: CDR1 DFQATT, CDR2 SNEGSKA (reference sequence). Trimming removed 5 bases from V and 0 bases from J, with 10 bases in between. The CDR3 runs to 13 residues. The CDR3 bases are TGCAGTGCTCTCAGGGACTCTAACTATGGCTACACCTTC. It encodes CSALRDSNYGYTF.

This clone has a count of ten or more. V is TRBV11-2 and J is TRBJ2-3; no definite D call. This CDR3 region has 15 residues. With 7 bases removed from V and 1 base from J, the gap between germline ends came to 15 bases. The germline V gene has CDR1 SGHAT and CDR2 FQNNGV. CDR3 bases: TGTGCCAGCAACCCTATCCCGCAGGGCACAGATACGCAGTATTTT. Its translation: CASNPIPQGTDTQYF.

Many counts were recorded for this clone. V usage is TRBV5-1 and J usage is TRBJ1-5; D call uncertain. CDR3 length equals 18 residues. Germline CDR1 reads SGHRS; CDR2 reads YFSETQ. Trimming left V 2 bases short and J 5 bases short, with 23 bases between. The CDR3 nucleotides read TGCGCCAGCAGCTTTAGGAGTAGCCTCTCCTCCGATGATCAGCCCCAGCATTTT. It translates to CASSFRSSLSSDDQPQHF.

The V call is TRBV20-1, the J call TRBJ2-5, with D hard to call. Germline-derived CDR1 and CDR2 are DFQATT and SNEGSKA (reference sequence). V lost 3 bases to trimming and J lost 0 bases, with 14 bases between them. The CDR3 is made up of 15 amino acids. CDR3 in amino acids: CSARLHGRDQETQYF. The CDR3 DNA sequence: TGCAGTGCTAGGCTCCATGGCCGTGACCAAGAGACCCAGTACTTC.

There are many counts of this clone. The chain joins TRBV14 to TRBJ1-1; D call uncertain. The CDR3 is 13 residues long. Trimming pared 4 bases from V and 11 bases from J, leaving 17 bases between. Looked up from germline, CDR1 is SGHDN and CDR2 is FVKESK. For the CDR3, the DNA is TGTGCCAGCAGCCGAGCGACTCTGGCGGACGCTTTCTTT. It codes for CASSRATLADAFF. The variable domain in full, completed from reference TRBV14 and TRBJ1-1, reads EAGVTQFPSHSVIEKGQTVTLRCDPISGHDNLYWYRRVMGKEIKFLLHFVKESKQDESGMPNNRFLAERTGGTYSTLKVQPAELEDSGVYFCASSRATLADAFFGQGTRLTVV.

This clone has a count of ten or more. CDR3 protein: CASSPEGTDTQYF. CDR3 DNA sequence: TGCGCCAGCAGCCCGGAAGGCACAGATACGCAGTATTTT. The V call is TRBV5-1, the J call TRBJ2-3; D is unresolved. This CDR3 is 13 amino acids long. Germline assignment: CDR1 SGHRS and CDR2 YFSETQ. The V and J ends lost 4 bases and 1 base respectively, with 7 bases between them.

At least ten counts were recorded for this clone. This chain joins TRBV5-6 and TRBJ2-5; 10 positions agree with TRBD2. The germline V gene has CDR1 SGHDT and CDR2 YYEEEE. Germline trimming cut 2 bases from V and 3 bases from J; bases unmatched to any gene: 4. This CDR3 has 15 amino acids. The CDR3 loop is CASSLTSGVEETQYF. CDR3 nucleotide sequence: TGTGCCAGCAGCTTAACTAGCGGGGTAGAAGAGACCCAGTACTTC.

This clone was seen repeatedly, ten times or more. J is TRBJ1-3 and V is TRBV18, with D maybe TRBD1 (5 bases). CDR3 length: 15 residues. Between the trimmed V and J ends, which lost 3 bases and 4 bases, there was a span of 13 bases. Germline assignment: CDR1 KGHSH and CDR2 LQKENI. The CDR3 sequence: CASSPGTGEGNTIYF. In DNA, the CDR3 is TGTGCCAGCTCACCCGGGACCGGAGAGGGAAACACCATATATTTT. Full variable domain (remainder filled in from reference TRBV18 and TRBJ1-3): NAGVMQNPRHLVRRRGQEARLRCSPMKGHSHVYWYRQLPEEGLKFMVYLQKENIIDESGMPKERFSAEFPKEGPSILRIQQVVRGDSAAYFCASSPGTGEGNTIYFGEGSWLTVV.

This clone was seen at least ten times. The chain joins TRBV19 to TRBJ2-7, with 10 bases matching TRBD1. The germline CDR1 and CDR2 sequences are LNHDA and SQIVND (reference sequence). The J segment lost 1 base and the V segment lost 5 bases, leaving 11 bases of the junction unmatched. This CDR3 is built from 17 residues. This CDR3 reads CASSSQTGGTRSYEQYF. The CDR3 nucleotides read TGTGCCAGTAGTTCCCAGACAGGGGGCACTAGGTCCTACGAGCAGTACTTC. Looking up the rest from reference TRBV19 and TRBJ2-7 gives the full variable domain: DGGITQSPKYLFRKEGQNVTLSCEQNLNHDAMYWYRQDPGQGLRLIYYSQIVNDFQKGDIAEGYSVSREKKESFPLTVTSAQKNPTAFYLCASSSQTGGTRSYEQYFGPGTRLTVT.

The chain couples TRBV6-2 or TRBV6-3 to TRBJ1-5, with 9 positions matching TRBD1. Germline assignment: CDR1 MNHEY and CDR2 SVGEGT. Losses at the gene ends were 0 bases for V and 9 bases for J; bases not matched to a gene: 6. This CDR3 is 15 amino acids long. The CDR3 loop reads CASSYSTDRGRPQHF. CDR3 nucleotides: TGTGCCAGCAGTTACTCCACGGACAGGGGACGGCCCCAGCATTTT.

With regard to this clone: The sample has other DNA sequences that encode this CDR3 too. Here the CDR3 reads CASNPDSQPGETQYF. CDR3 coding DNA: TGTGCCAGCAACCCGGACAGTCAACCAGGGGAGACCCAGTACTTC. The rearrangement joins TRBV6-1 to TRBJ2-5, with a weak D call TRBD1 (6 bases). The CDR3 is made up of 15 amino acids. CDR1 is MNHNS and CDR2 is SASEGT in the germline V gene. Trimming removed 7 bases at V and 5 bases at J, with 20 bases between.

Ten or more counts support this clone. This may come from a read error, since a much larger clone is one base off. The chain joins TRBV5-1 to TRBJ2-2, with TRBD1 as a possible D gene (6 bases). CDR3 length: 15 amino acids. The V gene's germline CDR1 is SGHRS and CDR2 YFSETQ. Here the CDR3 reads CASSLGTANTGDLFF. The DNA for the CDR3 is TGCGCCAGCAGCTTGGGGACAGCGAACACCGGGGATCTGTTTTTT.

This clone was detected many times. The rearrangement joins TRBV28 to TRBJ1-2; 8 bases line up with TRBD1. In germline, CDR1 is MDHEN, CDR2 SYDVKM. This CDR3 has 12 amino acids. Trimming cost V 10 bases and J 1 base; bases outside gene matches: 2. CDR3 bases: TGTGCCACCGGACAGGGTAACTATGGCTACACCTTC. Its translation is CATGQGNYGYTF.

At least ten counts were recorded for this clone. The J gene is TRBJ1-1, the V gene TRBV24-1; D not resolved. Germline V CDR1 and CDR2: KGHDR, SFDVKD. V gave up 5 bases and J gave up 5 bases, with 14 bases separating them. The CDR3 consists of 14 residues. The CDR3 DNA follows: TGTGCCACCAGTGCCACTACCCGCGGGACTGAAGCTTTCTTT. Translation gives CATSATTRGTEAFF.

The chain recombines TRBV12-3 or TRBV12-4 with TRBJ1-3, with D hard to call. The CDR3 has 14 amino acids. Trimming took 7 bases from V and 5 from J, leaving 15 bases between them. For the CDR3, the DNA is TGTGCCAGCAAACCAGGAGGCAATCGAAACACCATATATTTT. Its protein is CASKPGGNRNTIYF.

The chain uses TRBV5-1 and TRBJ2-3, with D possibly being TRBD1 or TRBD2 (6 bases each). Trimming cost V 0 bases and J 5 bases, with 10 bases left between them. The CDR3 is 14 residues long. CDR1 SGHRS and CDR2 YFSETQ come from the germline V gene. CDR3 sequence: CASSLGGAEDTQYF. The CDR3 region has the DNA TGCGCCAGCAGCTTGGGGGGGGCGGAAGATACGCAGTATTTT.

In regard to this clone: Relative to the germline gene, one junction end is altered; a read error may explain this. The V and J genes are TRBV7-6 and TRBJ2-1; 10 bases agree with TRBD2. The germline gives CDR1 SGHVS, CDR2 FNYEAQ. The CDR3 has 18 amino acids. CDR3 region: CASSYSGLALREHNEQFF. The CDR3 coding sequence is TGTGCCAGTAGCTATTCGGGACTAGCGCTCCGAGAACACAATGAGCAGTTCTTC. Full variable domain (outside the CDR3, taken from reference TRBV7-6 and TRBJ2-1): GAGVSQSPRYKVTKRGQDVALRCDPISGHVSLYWYRQALGQGPEFLTYFNYEAQQDKSGLPNDRFSAERPEGSISTLTIQRTEQRDSAMYRCASSYSGLALREHNEQFFGPGTRLTVL.

The sample holds a few counts of this clone. A read error may be the cause here, since a much bigger clone is one base away. At the DNA level, this CDR3 is encoded by other sequences in the same sample as well. J is TRBJ1-3 and V is TRBV10-3; D ambiguous. CDR1 is ENHRY and CDR2 is SYGVKD in the germline V gene. The length of the CDR3 is 14 residues. DNA of the CDR3: TGTGCCATCAGTTTAGCCCTCTCTGGAAACACCATATACTTT. Encoded protein: CAISLALSGNTIYF.

By sample fraction, this clone is medium-sized. The V gene is TRBV28, the J gene TRBJ1-2, with D perhaps TRBD1 (5 bases). CDR1 is MDHEN and CDR2 is SYDVKM in the germline V gene. The CDR3 sequence is 17 residues long. V lost 5 bases and J 2 bases, leaving 21 bases between the germline ends. The CDR3: CASSRKGRMGGNYGYTF. Here the CDR3 DNA reads TGTGCCAGCAGTCGTAAGGGACGCATGGGCGGAAACTATGGCTACACCTTC.

This clone appeared many times. The chain is built from TRBV5-1 and TRBJ1-2, with 8 nucleotides matching TRBD1. After removal of 0 bases from V and 4 bases from J, the junction contained 11 bases not matched to a gene. The CDR3 sequence is 17 residues long. CDR1 and CDR2 from the germline V gene are SGHRS and YFSETQ. CDR3 sequence: CASSLAVGTGSPYGYTF. Written as DNA, the CDR3 is TGCGCCAGCAGCTTGGCGGTCGGGACAGGATCTCCCTATGGCTACACCTTC. Based on the CDR3 plus reference TRBV5-1 and TRBJ1-2, the full variable domain is KAGVTQTPRYLIKTRGQQVTLSCSPISGHRSVSWYQQTPGQGLQFLFEYFSETQRNKGNFPGRFSGRQFSNSRSEMNVSTLELGDSALYLCASSLAVGTGSPYGYTFGSGTRLTVV.